This passage covers 21 T cell receptor beta chains from one sample sequenced in a study of blood T cell repertoires in COVID-19. Generated by immunoSEQ multiplex PCR, the TCRdb table keeps only in-frame clones and is missing some. The sample holds about 250,000 clones, about 80% seen once. The sample taken for sequencing was peripheral blood. Every receptor here comes from a person in their 70s with COVID-19, enrolled during active disease.

V is TRBV7-8 and J is TRBJ2-5; D is perhaps TRBD1 (5 bases). CDR1 is SGHVS and CDR2 is FQNEAQ in the germline V gene. This CDR3 has 12 amino acids. V gave up 5 bases and J gave up 3 bases, with 7 bases separating them. The CDR3 DNA sequence: TGTGCCAGCAGCCCCAGGGAAGAGACCCAGTACTTC. This sequence encodes CASSPREETQYF.

The chain couples TRBV9 to TRBJ2-1; 14 bases are a match to TRBD2. The CDR3 contains 20 residues. Unmatched junction bases numbered 9, after V lost 1 base and J lost 0 bases. Germline CDR1 is SGDLS and CDR2 is YYNGEE. CDR3 sequence reads: CASSVPPGTSGGISYNEQFF. The CDR3 nucleotides read TGTGCCAGCAGCGTACCTCCCGGGACTAGCGGGGGCATCTCCTACAATGAGCAGTTCTTC.

The rearrangement links TRBV11-2 to TRBJ1-6; tentatively, D is TRBD1 (6 bases). The CDR3 is 15 amino acids. The V end lost 0 bases, the J end lost 9 bases, and 12 bases lay between the germline ends. Germline V lookup: CDR1 SGHAT, CDR2 FQNNGV. In DNA, the CDR3 is TGTGCCAGCAGCTTAGATCCGGGGGGCGGTTCACCCCTCCACTTT. It is translated as CASSLDPGGGSPLHF.

The chain employs TRBV6-5 and TRBJ2-5, with 7 nucleotides matching TRBD1. Per the germline V gene, CDR1 is MNHEY and CDR2 is SVGAGI. V lost 2 bases, J lost 2 bases, and 5 bases stayed unmatched. This CDR3 contains 15 residues. CDR3 amino acids: CASSYGTALQETQYF. CDR3 bases: TGTGCCAGCAGTTACGGGACAGCCCTACAAGAGACCCAGTACTTC.

This clone has a single count. The rearrangement links TRBV9 to TRBJ1-4; TRBD1 aligns across 8 bases. Germline loops: CDR1 SGDLS, CDR2 YYNGEE. J was trimmed by 4 bases and V by 4 bases; bases with no gene match: 12. The CDR3 length is 17 residues. CDR3 residues: CASSPDQGASFNEKLFF. Written as DNA, the CDR3 is TGTGCCAGCAGCCCCGATCAGGGGGCATCGTTTAATGAAAAACTGTTTTTT.

The genes are TRBV5-1 and TRBJ2-3, with 9 bases fitting TRBD1. The CDR3 totals 14 residues. The germline CDR1 and CDR2 sequences are SGHRS and YFSETQ. The V and J ends lost 7 bases and 2 bases, in that order; junction bases with no gene match: 5. DNA of the CDR3: TGCGCCAGCTCCCGGGACAGGGTCACAGATACGCAGTATTTT. The encoded protein is CASSRDRVTDTQYF.

This chain links TRBV5-5 with TRBJ1-2; D perhaps matches TRBD1 (6 bases). Germline CDR1 SGHKS, CDR2 YYEKEE (reference sequence). The CDR3 is made up of 13 amino acids. The V gene lost 4 bases and the J gene lost 4 bases, with 11 bases spanning the gap. The DNA of the CDR3 is TGTGCCAGCAGCCTACAGGGTCCCTATGGCTACACCTTC. It codes for CASSLQGPYGYTF.

This sequence joins TRBV5-6 and TRBJ1-5; a possible D gene is TRBD1 (6 bases). Trimming removed 3 bases from V and 2 bases from J, with 15 bases in between. The CDR3 has 16 amino acids. The germline V gene encodes CDR1 SGHDT and CDR2 YYEEEE. CDR3 in amino acids: CASSSEQGRGNQPQHF. The CDR3 bases are TGTGCCAGCAGCTCAGAACAGGGCAGGGGCAATCAGCCCCAGCATTTT.

V usage is TRBV10-3 and J usage is TRBJ2-2; D uncertain. V lost 6 bases to trimming and J lost 0 bases, with 11 bases between them. Germline V lookup: CDR1 ENHRY, CDR2 SYGVKD. The CDR3 runs to 15 residues. CDR3 DNA sequence: TGTGCCATCAGACACAGTAATGCGAACACCGGGGAGCTGTTTTTT. Translated: CAIRHSNANTGELFF.

In DNA form, the CDR3 reads TGTGCCAGCAGTGCTTTTGAGTTCTTC. It codes for CASSAFEFF. The chain combines TRBV6-4 with TRBJ2-1, with D unresolved. Between the trimmed V and J ends, which lost 4 bases and 14 bases, there was a span of 6 bases. The length of the CDR3 is 9 residues. Germline V lookup: CDR1 MRHNA, CDR2 SNTAGT.

V is TRBV7-3 and J is TRBJ2-7; TRBD2 agrees at 10 bases. The germline V gene has CDR1 SGHTA and CDR2 FQGTGA. The CDR3 covers 14 residues. The J segment lost 1 base and the V segment lost 6 bases, leaving 3 bases of the junction unmatched. The DNA for the CDR3 is TGTGCCAGCAGTCTAGCGGGAGATTCCTACGAGCAGTACTTC. Its protein is CASSLAGDSYEQYF.

The CDR3 DNA follows: TGTGCCAGCAGTCATCCAACGACTAGCGGGGGGGCCGATACGCAGTATTTT. Protein product: CASSHPTTSGGADTQYF. The chain is built from TRBV6-2 or TRBV6-3 and TRBJ2-3, with TRBD2 matching 14 bases. CDR3 length equals 17 residues. The V gene's germline CDR1 is MNHEY and CDR2 SVGEGT. Unmatched junction bases numbered 10, after V lost 5 bases and J lost 6 bases.

This clone was found once. The chain recombines TRBV13 with TRBJ2-2, with 7 bases that match TRBD1. The V and J ends lost 6 bases and 1 base, in that order; junction bases with no gene match: 8. The CDR3 has 16 residues. Germline V gives CDR1 PRHDT, CDR2 FYEKMQ (reference sequence). The CDR3 is CASSRNRGMNTGELFF. As DNA, the CDR3 is TGTGCCAGCAGTCGGAACAGGGGCATGAACACCGGGGAGCTGTTTTTT.

V gene TRBV27 combines with J gene TRBJ1-6; 8 nucleotides line up with TRBD1. V was clipped by 6 bases and J by 7 bases; unmatched bases: 5. The germline gives CDR1 MNHEY, CDR2 SMNVEV (reference sequence). The CDR3 loop spans 14 amino acids. CDR3 in amino acids: CASSRTGKNSPLHF. The CDR3 nucleotides read TGTGCCAGCAGCCGGACAGGGAAGAATTCACCCCTCCACTTT.

This chain joins TRBV29-1 and TRBJ2-1, with TRBD2 matching 8 bases. CDR1 and CDR2 from the germline V gene are SQVTM and ANQGSEA. With 3 bases clipped from V and 8 bases from J, the junction kept 9 bases outside the gene matches. This CDR3 has 14 amino acids. CDR3 residues: CSVDGLAGSDEQFF. The CDR3 DNA reads as TGCAGCGTTGATGGTCTAGCGGGTAGCGATGAGCAGTTCTTC.

This clone was counted once. The chain carries TRBV12-3 or TRBV12-4 and TRBJ1-2, with 7 bases aligning to TRBD1. Trimming cost V 6 bases and J 3 bases; bases outside gene matches: 4. This CDR3 comprises 13 residues. Here the CDR3 reads CASSPQGYYGYTF. The CDR3 DNA follows: TGTGCCAGCAGCCCACAGGGGTACTATGGCTACACCTTC.

This chain uses TRBV7-2 with TRBJ2-2; 10 bases are a match to TRBD1. The CDR3 has 16 residues. The V and J ends lost 5 bases and 4 bases, in that order; junction bases with no gene match: 7. Germline V CDR1 and CDR2: SGHTA, FQGNSA. The CDR3 nucleotides read TGTGCCAGCAGCGTATGGACAGGGGGAAGCACCGGGGAGCTGTTTTTT. It is translated as CASSVWTGGSTGELFF.

V and J are TRBV5-4 and TRBJ1-1; 9 nucleotides match TRBD1. Trimming took 4 bases from V and 1 from J; bases not matched to a gene: 2. The CDR3 spans 14 residues. Per the germline V gene, CDR1 is SGHNT and CDR2 is YYREEE (reference sequence). The CDR3 protein is CASSPQGANTEAFF. CDR3 nucleotides: TGTGCCAGCAGCCCACAGGGGGCGAACACTGAAGCTTTCTTT.

The chain has TRBV27 and TRBJ1-6; D is undetermined. The CDR3 covers 14 residues. Germline V CDR1 and CDR2: MNHEY, SMNVEV (reference sequence). Deletions cut 5 bases from V and 7 bases from J, with 12 bases between. DNA of the CDR3: TGTGCCAGCAGTCAGACACAACCGAATTCACCCCTCCACTTT. Protein product: CASSQTQPNSPLHF.

This chain joins TRBV25-1 and TRBJ2-2; TRBD1 might be the D (6 bases). The CDR3 totals 15 residues. The V end was cut by 1 base, the J end by 3 bases, with 9 bases between. CDR1 and CDR2 from the germline V gene are MGHDK and SYGVNS. The CDR3 sequence is CASSESTGHTGELFF. For the CDR3, the DNA is TGTGCCAGCAGTGAATCCACAGGGCACACCGGGGAGCTGTTTTTT.

The chain links TRBV5-6 to TRBJ1-2, with 7 bases identical to TRBD1. The CDR3 has 13 residues. Trimming cost V 0 bases and J 8 bases; bases outside gene matches: 4. Looked up from germline, CDR1 is SGHDT and CDR2 is YYEEEE. The CDR3 sequence is CASSLESGGGYTF. As DNA, the CDR3 is TGTGCCAGCAGCTTGGAGTCAGGGGGAGGCTACACCTTC. Filled out from reference TRBV5-6 and TRBJ1-2, the complete variable domain reads DAGVTQSPTHLIKTRGQQVTLRCSPKSGHDTVSWYQQALGQGPQFIFQYYEEEERQRGNFPDRFSGHQFPNYSSELNVNALLLGDSALYLCASSLESGGGYTFGSGTRLTVV.